The subject of this entry is one T cell receptor (beta chain). These data belong to a study of cytotoxic CD8 clonotypes in ibrutinib-treated CLL. Assay: immunoSEQ multiplex PCR; the TCRdb copy retains only in-frame clones and omits some. The sample shows around 150,000 clones, approximately 90% of them seen only once. The sequence came from a human donor with chronic lymphocytic leukemia. The input for sequencing was PBMCs, taken at disease progression, from a patient treated with ibrutinib.

CDR3 sequence: CASSLYFSGLSSYNEQFF. For the CDR3, the DNA is TGCGCCAGCAGCCTGTATTTTAGCGGCCTAAGCTCCTACAATGAGCAGTTCTTC. This chain links TRBV5-1 with TRBJ2-1, with D possibly TRBD2 on 6 matching bases. The V gene lost 4 bases and the J gene lost 0 bases, with 20 bases spanning the gap. The CDR3 runs 18 residues. CDR1 SGHRS and CDR2 YFSETQ come from the germline V gene.